The 5 T cell receptor beta chains below all came from one sample that was sequenced in a study of post-analysis software for immune sequencing data. General study results and limits: About five TRBV segments occurring more often in patients than controls included TRBV5-6, TRBV5-1 and TRBV20-1.

Their antigens remain unidentified. Prepared TCR beta cDNA libraries contained unique molecular identifiers. In TCRdb, the PCR reads were re-called with MiXCR into one record per CDR3 protein. The repertoire consists of hundreds of thousands of distinct CDR3 sequences, with 25% to 30% occurring once and the leading ten covering approximately 0.55%. The specimen was blood. Receptors originate from a girl between 10 and 17 years old with multiple sclerosis.

The genes are TRBV2 and TRBJ1-2; a possible D gene is TRBD1 (5 bases). This CDR3 has 15 amino acids. V was trimmed by 5 bases and J by 4 bases, leaving 17 bases between them. Germline values: CDR1 SNHLY, CDR2 FYNNEI. As DNA, the CDR3 is TGTGCCAGCAGTATTCCCTTAGGACAAAGCTATGGCTACACCTTC. Its protein is CASSIPLGQSYGYTF.

A few counts support this clonotype. The chain joins TRBV7-9 to TRBJ2-1, with TRBD1 identical over 10 bases. The ends lost 6 bases at V and 8 bases at J; junction bases unmatched: 7. Germline V lookup: CDR1 SEHNR, CDR2 FQNEAQ (reference sequence). The CDR3 runs 14 residues. CDR3 residues: CASRPPGQGHEQFF. The CDR3 nucleotides are TGTGCCAGCAGACCTCCGGGACAGGGGCATGAGCAGTTCTTC.

The J gene is TRBJ2-1, the V gene TRBV6-2 or TRBV6-3; 7 positions agree with TRBD2. Germline CDR1 MNHEY, CDR2 SVGEGT. CDR3 size: 13 residues. V shed 6 bases, J shed 5 bases, and the junction held 4 bases outside the gene matches. The CDR3 reads CASRKRGDNEQFF. CDR3 DNA: TGTGCCAGCAGAAAGCGGGGCGACAATGAGCAGTTCTTC.

Points on this clonotype: The junction shows a germline mismatch at one end, possibly a read error. The chain combines TRBV19 with TRBJ1-1, with D hard to call. This CDR3 region has 14 residues. CDR1 is LNHDA, CDR2 SQIVND, per germline (reference sequence). The CDR3 nucleotides read TGTGCCAGTAGTCTAGACACCTTGAACACTGAAGCTTTCTTT. Translation gives CASSLDTLNTEAFF.

Many counts were recorded for this clonotype. The chain employs TRBV10-3 and TRBJ2-3, with 10 positions matching TRBD2. CDR3 size: 15 residues. The germline V gene encodes CDR1 ENHRY and CDR2 SYGVKD. V lost 5 bases, J lost 5 bases, and 7 bases stayed unmatched. This CDR3 reads CAISILAGERDTQYF. Written as DNA, the CDR3 is TGTGCCATCAGTATTCTAGCGGGAGAGAGAGATACGCAGTATTTT.